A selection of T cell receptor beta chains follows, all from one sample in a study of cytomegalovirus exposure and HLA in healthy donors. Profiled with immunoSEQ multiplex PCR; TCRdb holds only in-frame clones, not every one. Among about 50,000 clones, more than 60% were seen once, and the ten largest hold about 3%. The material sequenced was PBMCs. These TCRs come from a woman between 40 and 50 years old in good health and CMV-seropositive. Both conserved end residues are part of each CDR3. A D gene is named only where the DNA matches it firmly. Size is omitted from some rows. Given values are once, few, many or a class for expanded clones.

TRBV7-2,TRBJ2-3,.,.,TGTGCCAGCAGCCCGGGGGGCCCTAACACAGATACGCAGTATTTT,CASSPGGPNTDTQYF
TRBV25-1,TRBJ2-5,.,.,TGTGCCAGCAGTGAAGCTAGGGGGTTCCAAGAGACCCAGTACTTC,CASSEARGFQETQYF
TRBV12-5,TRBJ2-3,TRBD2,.,TGTGCTAGTGGTTTGGGTATAGCGGGGGGGACAGATACGCAGTATTTT,CASGLGIAGGTDTQYF
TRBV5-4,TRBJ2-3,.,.,TGTGCCAGCAGCTCTAGGGATACGCAGTATTTT,CASSSRDTQYF
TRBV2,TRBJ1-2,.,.,TGTGCCAGCAGCAAAGAGGGGACTTTACCTGGCTACACCTTC,CASSKEGTLPGYTF
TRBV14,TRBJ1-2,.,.,TGTGCCAGCAGCCAAGAGAGCCCTATCTATGGCTACACCTTC,CASSQESPIYGYTF
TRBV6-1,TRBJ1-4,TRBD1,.,TGTGCCAGCAGTGTCGGCGGGACAGCTGAAAAACTGTTTTTT,CASSVGGTAEKLFF
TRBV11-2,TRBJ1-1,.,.,TGTGCCAGCAGCTTAAGACAGTTGGGAACTGAAGCTTTCTTT,CASSLRQLGTEAFF
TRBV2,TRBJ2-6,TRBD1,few,TGTGCCAGCAGTGTCGGGGTAGGGGGCGTCTCTGGGGCCAACGTCCTGACTTTC,CASSVGVGGVSGANVLTF
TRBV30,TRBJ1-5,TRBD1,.,TGTGCCTGGAGAGCCACAGGGGGCATCAATCAGCCCCAGCATTTT,CAWRATGGINQPQHF
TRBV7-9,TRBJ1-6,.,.,TGTGCCAGCAACAAACTTACAGGATCTAATTCACCCCTCCACTTT,CASNKLTGSNSPLHF
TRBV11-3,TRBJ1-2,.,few,TGTGCCGGCGCGAAACAGGGAAGCTATGGCTACACCTTC,CAGAKQGSYGYTF
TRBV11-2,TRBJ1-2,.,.,TGTGCCAGCAGCTTGGAGGGTGACTATGGCTACACCTTC,CASSLEGDYGYTF
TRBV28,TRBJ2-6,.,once,TGTGCCAGCAGTTTCACCTCAACCGACAGCCTCTCTGGGGCCAACGTCCTGACTTTC,CASSFTSTDSLSGANVLTF
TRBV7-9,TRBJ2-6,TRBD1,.,TGTGCCAGCAGCACAGGGACAGGGGCCAAGGGGGCCAACGTCCTGACTTTC,CASSTGTGAKGANVLTF
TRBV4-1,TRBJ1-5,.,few,TGCGCCAGCAGCCAAGCAGGGGCCCCTAATCAGCCCCAGCATTTT,CASSQAGAPNQPQHF
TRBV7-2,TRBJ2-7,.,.,TGTGCCAGCAGCCCCGAGTACGAGCAGTACTTC,CASSPEYEQYF
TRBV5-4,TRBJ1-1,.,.,TGTGCCAGCAGCCTCGGACACTTGAACACTGAAGCTTTCTTT,CASSLGHLNTEAFF
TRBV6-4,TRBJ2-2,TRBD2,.,TGTGCCAGCAGGACGACTAGCGCCACCGGGGAGCTGTTTTTT,CASRTTSATGELFF
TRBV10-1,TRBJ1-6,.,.,TGCGCCAGCAGTGAGTCGCGCGGGGAGAATTCACCCCTCCACTTT,CASSESRGENSPLHF
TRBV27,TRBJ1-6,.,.,TGTGCCAGCAGTCAGGGAGGAGGCTCACCCCTCCACTTT,CASSQGGGSPLHF
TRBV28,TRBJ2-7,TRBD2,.,TGTGCCAGCATTGGGAGCGGGGGGCACGAGCAGTACTTC,CASIGSGGHEQYF
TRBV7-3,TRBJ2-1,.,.,TGTGCCAGCAGCTTAAACCGCGGGAATGAGCAGTTCTTC,CASSLNRGNEQFF
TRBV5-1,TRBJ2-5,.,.,TGCGCCAGCAGCTTGATAGGCACAGGAGAGACCCAGTACTTC,CASSLIGTGETQYF
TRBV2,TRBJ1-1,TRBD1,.,TGTGCCAGCAGTGAAAGGGGAACCGGGACAGGGCTCACTGAAGCTTTCTTT,CASSERGTGTGLTEAFF
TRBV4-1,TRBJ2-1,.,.,TGCGCCAGCAGCCAAATCGCCCTAATTGGGGCGGGGAATGAGCAGTTCTTC,CASSQIALIGAGNEQFF
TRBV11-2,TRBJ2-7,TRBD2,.,TGTGCCAGCAGTCCGACTAGCACGTACGAGCAGTACTTC,CASSPTSTYEQYF
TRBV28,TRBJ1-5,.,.,TGTGCCAGCAGGATAAAACGGGGAGCCCAGCATTTT,CASRIKRGAQHF
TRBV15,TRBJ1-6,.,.,TGTGCCACCAGCAGAGAACTCCAGGGTCCTAATTCACCCCTCCACTTT,CATSRELQGPNSPLHF
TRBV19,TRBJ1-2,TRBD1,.,TGTGCCAGTCGACGCCGGGACAGGGTATCGGGCTACACCTTC,CASRRRDRVSGYTF
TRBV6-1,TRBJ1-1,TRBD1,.,TGTGCCAGCGAGACAGGGGTGAACACTGAAGCTTTCTTT,CASETGVNTEAFF
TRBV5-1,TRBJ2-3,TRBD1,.,TGCGCCAGCAGCCCCGAGCGAGGGGGCGCAGATACGCAGTATTTT,CASSPERGGADTQYF
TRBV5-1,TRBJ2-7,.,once,TGCGCCAGCAGCTTGGTTGGGGCCCACGAGCAGTACTTC,CASSLVGAHEQYF
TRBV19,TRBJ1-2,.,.,TGTGCCAGTAGTATGCAGGGGCTGAACTATGGCTACACCTTC,CASSMQGLNYGYTF
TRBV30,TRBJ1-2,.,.,TGTGCCTGGGGGCCGTTTGAGGGCTACACCTTC,CAWGPFEGYTF
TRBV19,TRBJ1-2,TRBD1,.,TGTGCCAGTAGTCCCACCGGGACAGGGGTCTATGGCTACACCTTC,CASSPTGTGVYGYTF
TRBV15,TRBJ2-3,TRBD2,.,TGTGCCACCAGCAGACAGGGACTAGCGATCTTAGATACGCAGTATTTT,CATSRQGLAILDTQYF
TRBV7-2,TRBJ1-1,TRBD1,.,TGTGCCAGCAGCGATCCGGGACAGGGGATGAACACTGAAGCTTTCTTT,CASSDPGQGMNTEAFF
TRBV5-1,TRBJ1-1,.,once,TGCGCCAGCAGCTTGGCCGCCGGGGGCCGGGGGGACACTGAAGCTTTCTTT,CASSLAAGGRGDTEAFF
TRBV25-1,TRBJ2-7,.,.,TGTGCCAGCAGTGGCCCACTAGCCTACGAGCAGTACTTC,CASSGPLAYEQYF
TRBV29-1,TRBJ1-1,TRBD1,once,TGCAGCGTTGTGGGGGGCACAGGGGCCATGAACACTGAAGCTTTCTTT,CSVVGGTGAMNTEAFF
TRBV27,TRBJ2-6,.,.,TGTGCCAGTGGGAGGCAGGCTGGGGCCAACGTCCTGACTTTC,CASGRQAGANVLTF
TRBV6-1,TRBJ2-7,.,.,TGTGCCAGCAGTGAGTTACAGGGGGGGGCTGGGGAGCAGTACTTC,CASSELQGGAGEQYF
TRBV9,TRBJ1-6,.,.,TGTGCCAGCAGCGTAGGGGGGACTCCTGGTTCACCCCTCCACTTT,CASSVGGTPGSPLHF
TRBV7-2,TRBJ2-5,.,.,TGTGCCAGCAGCTTAGCGCCGCAGGGCCAAGAGACCCGGTACTTC,CASSLAPQGQETRYF
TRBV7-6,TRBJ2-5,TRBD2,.,TGTGCCAGCAGCGCTCTCGGCGGGGGGGTAGAGACCCAGTACTTC,CASSALGGGVETQYF
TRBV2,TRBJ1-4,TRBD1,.,TGTGCCAGCAGTGTTAAGGGGGCGTATAATGAAAAACTGTTTTTT,CASSVKGAYNEKLFF
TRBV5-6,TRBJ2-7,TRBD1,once,TGTGCCAGCAGCTACCGCGGGGGACAGGGGGCGGGGGAGCAGTACTTC,CASSYRGGQGAGEQYF
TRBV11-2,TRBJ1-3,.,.,TGTGCCAGCAGCTTCGAACCGCTATCTGGAAACACCATATATTTT,CASSFEPLSGNTIYF
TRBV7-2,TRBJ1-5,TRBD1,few,TGTGCCAGCAGCCCGTGGAGGGGGCCGGGAAGCAATCAGCCCCAGCATTTT,CASSPWRGPGSNQPQHF